Listed here are 30 T cell receptor beta chains from one sample, sequenced in a study of CXCR3-negative and CXCR3-positive naive CD8 T cells. These receptors have no identified antigens. Whole-study findings and limits: CXCR3-expressing naive cells carried TRB CDR3s more hydrophobic than those of CXCR3-negative naive cells.

UMI-labeled 5' RACE yielded the TRB cDNA libraries. Each CDR3 protein gets one entry in TCRdb, which reprocessed the 5' RACE reads and gives no DNA. This repertoire includes around 140,000 distinct CDR3 sequences. The material sequenced was naive CXCR3+ CD8+ T cells from blood. Indicated subset: CD45RO-CCR7+CD27+CD95- naive CD8+ T cells expressing CXCR3 (TNR3+). The receptors were sampled from a human donor in good health. Some clones in this sample may be carry-over from other donors' samples.

This chain links TRBV28 with TRBJ1-6; lacking DNA, the TRBD1 call made by TCRdb goes unchecked. The CDR3 consists of 16 residues. Per germline, CDR1 MDHEN and CDR2 SYDVKM. This CDR3 is CASSHPDRGDDSPLHF.

The chain combines TRBV7-9 with TRBJ2-2; TCRdb selects TRBD1, and the lack of DNA leaves this call unchecked. Germline CDR1 and CDR2: SEHNR and FQNEAQ (reference sequence). This CDR3 is 14 amino acids long. CDR3 in amino acids: CASRPGPGTGELFF.

The genes are TRBV6-4 and TRBJ2-2; there is no DNA to check the TCRdb D call of TRBD2. Germline V gives CDR1 MRHNA, CDR2 SNTAGT. This CDR3 region has 16 residues. This chain's CDR3 is CASSTEAGGSTGELFF.

The chain joins TRBV9 to TRBJ2-1; without DNA, the TCRdb call of TRBD2 cannot be checked. The CDR3 consists of 16 residues. Germline values: CDR1 SGDLS, CDR2 YYNGEE. CDR3 in amino acids: CASSVGLVGLENEQFF.

The chain recombines TRBV6-1 with TRBJ2-5; TCRdb's assignment of TRBD2 cannot be checked, as there is no DNA. CDR1 and CDR2 from the germline V gene are MNHNS and SASEGT. The CDR3 totals 13 residues. CDR3 sequence reads: CASRLAAQETQYF.

CDR3 sequence: CASSLAGDPGELFF. The V gene is TRBV7-2, the J gene TRBJ2-2. The CDR3 has 14 amino acids. CDR1 is SGHTA and CDR2 is FQGNSA in the germline V gene.

The V gene is TRBV6-2 or TRBV6-3, the J gene TRBJ2-7; there is no DNA to check the TCRdb D call of TRBD1. The CDR3 totals 16 residues. The germline CDR1 and CDR2 sequences are MNHEY and SVGEGT. The CDR3 loop reads CASSYNPGTGSYEQYF.

The gene calls are TRBV5-1 and TRBJ2-7; TCRdb's D call of TRBD1 is untestable without DNA. Germline CDR1 reads SGHRS; CDR2 reads YFSETQ. This CDR3 comprises 16 residues. CDR3 sequence reads: CASSLYTGGGSYEQYF.

V gene TRBV7-7 combines with J gene TRBJ2-2; TCRdb gives TRBD1 as the D gene, but with no DNA this cannot be confirmed. This CDR3 region has 15 residues. Looked up from germline, CDR1 is SSHAT and CDR2 is FNYEAQ (reference sequence). This CDR3 reads CASSLWGQGRGELFF.

CDR3 protein: CSAPQIYEQYF. This chain links TRBV20-1 with TRBJ2-7. The CDR3 consists of 11 residues. Germline V gene data show CDR1 as DFQATT and CDR2 as SNEGSKA (reference sequence).

The genes are TRBV30 and TRBJ2-1; TCRdb gives TRBD2 as the D gene, but with no DNA this cannot be confirmed. Germline V gene data show CDR1 as GTSNPN and CDR2 as SVGIG (reference sequence). CDR3 length: 15 residues. This CDR3 reads CAWSPDSFLYNEQFF.

The chain combines TRBV6-6 with TRBJ2-7. The germline CDR1 and CDR2 sequences are MNHNY and SVGAGI (reference sequence). The CDR3 is 14 amino acids. CDR3 sequence reads: CASSQYDRYYEQYF.

The chain uses TRBV4-1 and TRBJ1-5; there is no DNA to check the TCRdb D call of TRBD1. The germline gives CDR1 MGHRA, CDR2 YSYEKL. This CDR3 contains 17 residues. The CDR3 protein is CASSQARTGHSNQPQHF.

This chain's CDR3 is CASSPQGARINEQFF. The chain joins TRBV18 to TRBJ2-1. The V gene's germline CDR1 is KGHSH and CDR2 LQKENI. This CDR3 contains 15 residues.

The CDR3 is CSASGGSRSGANVLTF. The chain has TRBV20-1 and TRBJ2-6; the D gene TCRdb calls, TRBD1, cannot be checked with no DNA. Per germline, CDR1 DFQATT and CDR2 SNEGSKA (reference sequence). The CDR3 contains 16 residues.

The rearrangement joins TRBV5-5 to TRBJ2-1; as DNA is missing, the TRBD2 call by TCRdb cannot be tested. Per the germline V gene, CDR1 is SGHKS and CDR2 is YYEKEE (reference sequence). CDR3 length equals 15 residues. This CDR3 reads CASIRALAGTNEQFF.

The V and J genes are TRBV27 and TRBJ2-7; absent DNA, TCRdb's TRBD1 call cannot be checked. Germline-derived CDR1 and CDR2 are MNHEY and SMNVEV (reference sequence). The CDR3 runs to 14 residues. CDR3 amino acids: CASSYGQGTYEQYF.

The chain links TRBV6-5 to TRBJ2-7. CDR1 is MNHEY, CDR2 SVGAGI, per germline. The length of the CDR3 is 14 residues. The CDR3 region is CASNYSSGFSEQYF.

The chain recombines TRBV5-8 with TRBJ2-7; the D call of TRBD1 rests on TCRdb alone, since no DNA is present to check it. CDR3 length equals 13 residues. Germline loops: CDR1 SGHTS, CDR2 YDEGEE. The CDR3 here is CASTTRGADEQYF.

The chain has TRBV12-3 or TRBV12-4 and TRBJ2-1; TCRdb indicates TRBD1, and absent DNA this call remains unverified. The CDR3 is made up of 14 amino acids. CDR3 sequence reads: CAIQGVKINNEQFF.

The genes are TRBV7-9 and TRBJ2-1. CDR1 and CDR2 from the germline V gene are SEHNR and FQNEAQ (reference sequence). This CDR3 contains 13 residues. CDR3 in amino acids: CATSSGSYNEQFF.

The V and J genes are TRBV28 and TRBJ2-1; the D gene TCRdb calls, TRBD2, cannot be checked with no DNA. Germline assignment: CDR1 MDHEN and CDR2 SYDVKM. The CDR3 runs to 15 residues. CDR3 sequence: CASSLAGAWYNEQFF.

The chain uses TRBV12-3 or TRBV12-4 and TRBJ2-5; TCRdb designates TRBD2, a call that cannot be tested without DNA. The CDR3 spans 17 residues. The CDR3: CASSFSLGTSGQETQYF.

The J gene is TRBJ2-7, the V gene TRBV6-5; without DNA, the TCRdb call of TRBD1 cannot be checked. The length of the CDR3 is 14 residues. The germline V gene encodes CDR1 MNHEY and CDR2 SVGAGI. CDR3 sequence: CASSYGDRDYEQYF.

The chain recombines TRBV5-1 with TRBJ2-7. The CDR3 runs to 14 residues. In germline, CDR1 is SGHRS, CDR2 YFSETQ. Here the CDR3 reads CASSLEASSHEQYF.

The V call is TRBV19, the J call TRBJ2-7; as DNA is missing, the TRBD2 call by TCRdb cannot be tested. This CDR3 region has 15 residues. CDR1 and CDR2 from the germline V gene are LNHDA and SQIVND (reference sequence). Here the CDR3 reads CASSITSGGSYEQYF.

V usage is TRBV28 and J usage is TRBJ2-1; TCRdb's D call, TRBD2, is unchecked because there is no DNA. Germline-derived CDR1 and CDR2 are MDHEN and SYDVKM. This CDR3 has 12 amino acids. The CDR3 loop reads CASSPPVNEQFF.

V gene TRBV7-9 combines with J gene TRBJ1-5; the TRBD1 assignment by TCRdb is unverifiable without DNA. Germline CDR1 and CDR2: SEHNR and FQNEAQ (reference sequence). CDR3 length: 13 amino acids. The chain's CDR3 is CASSTGSNQPQHF. Together with reference TRBV7-9 and TRBJ1-5, the CDR3 gives the full variable domain: DTGVSQNPRHKITKRGQNVTFRCDPISEHNRLYWYRQTLGQGPEFLTYFQNEAQLEKSRLLSDRFSAERPKGSFSTLEIQRTEQGDSAMYLCASSTGSNQPQHFGDGTRLSIL.

The chain combines TRBV5-6 with TRBJ2-3. The CDR3 is made up of 14 amino acids. The V gene's germline CDR1 is SGHDT and CDR2 YYEEEE. CDR3 sequence: CASSSQPSTDTQYF.

J is TRBJ2-3 and V is TRBV14; TCRdb indicates TRBD1, and absent DNA this call remains unverified. The CDR3 runs to 15 residues. Germline assignment: CDR1 SGHDN and CDR2 FVKESK. This chain's CDR3 is CASSRYGTTTDTQYF.